This TCR beta chain was retrieved from a study of blood T cell repertoires in COVID-19. J gave up 5 bases and V 6 bases, and 14 bases lay outside the gene matches. Germline loops: CDR1 MNHEY, CDR2 SMNVEV (reference sequence). This CDR3 contains 17 residues. Here immunoSEQ multiplex PCR was the method, and the copy in TCRdb shows in-frame clones only, minus some. The data show over 85,000 clones, with 91% seen just once and 4.2% held by the top ten. The receptor was isolated from a man younger than 35 with acute or convalescent COVID-19. The chain recombines TRBV27 with TRBJ1-5, with 9 bases aligning to TRBD1. Material: peripheral blood. CDR3 region: CASRPIPDRGRYQPQHF. For the CDR3, the DNA is TGTGCCAGCAGGCCCATCCCCGACAGGGGGAGATATCAGCCCCAGCATTTT.